These T cell receptor beta chains were read from a single sample in a study of breast tumors, draining lymph nodes, adjacent tissues. A single record per CDR3 protein comes from TCRdb applying MiXCR to the multiplex PCR reads. The repertoire holds some 140,000 distinct CDR3 sequences, with approximately 21% as singletons. The sample consisted of axillary lymph node tissue. Receptors were obtained from a female donor with breast cancer. Some clones in this sample may be carry-over from other donors' samples. Both conserved end residues are part of each CDR3. Each record gives: V gene, clone size, J gene, D gene, CDR3 protein, CDR3 DNA. D genes are given only for firm matches. Size tells how often a clone was seen (once, few, many) or the class of an expanded clone, and some rows leave it out.

>TRBV20-1|-|TRBJ2-7|-
CSARDLFSYEQYF
TGCAGTGCTAGGGACTTGTTTTCCTACGAGCAGTACTTC
>TRBV6-2/TRBV6-3|many|TRBJ2-1|TRBD2
CASKIAGGPLEQFF
TGTGCCAGCAAAATAGCGGGAGGGCCCCTTGAGCAGTTCTTC
>TRBV5-6|-|TRBJ1-4|-
CASSLQSNEKLFF
TGTGCCAGCAGCTTACAGAGTAATGAAAAACTGTTTTTT
>TRBV2|many|TRBJ1-6|-
CASRYRDISNSPLHF
TGTGCCAGCAGATACCGGGACATAAGTAATTCACCCCTCCACTTT
>TRBV3-1|many|TRBJ2-3|TRBD2
CASSDNVGASGYTDTQYF
TGTGCCAGCAGCGATAATGTCGGGGCTAGCGGCTACACAGATACGCAGTATTTT
>TRBV12-3/TRBV12-4|many|TRBJ2-1|-
CASSLNNEQFF
TGTGCCAGCAGCCTCAACAATGAGCAGTTCTTC
>TRBV3-1|many|TRBJ1-2|-
CASSQLSVGARGYTF
TGTGCCAGCAGCCAATTGTCGGTTGGAGCTCGGGGCTACACCTTC
>TRBV6-5|many|TRBJ2-5|-
CASSGHPLETQYF
TGTGCCAGCAGCGGACACCCCCTAGAGACCCAGTACTTC
>TRBV5-6|many|TRBJ2-1|-
CASSLARADSYNEQFF
TGTGCCAGCAGCTTGGCCAGGGCGGACTCCTACAATGAGCAGTTCTTC
>TRBV5-1|-|TRBJ2-7|TRBD2
CASRPSGGAYEQYF
TGCGCCAGCAGACCTAGCGGAGGGGCCTACGAGCAGTACTTC
>TRBV2|many|TRBJ1-5|TRBD1
CASRGTGVGQPQHF
TGTGCCAGCAGAGGGACAGGGGTGGGTCAGCCCCAGCATTTT
>TRBV27|many|TRBJ2-7|-
CASSPRTVPYEQYF
TGTGCCAGCAGCCCTAGGACTGTTCCCTACGAGCAGTACTTC
>TRBV3-1|many|TRBJ2-1|-
CASSPRSGNYNEQFF
TGTGCCAGCAGCCCTCGAAGCGGAAACTACAATGAGCAGTTCTTC
>TRBV12-3/TRBV12-4|many|TRBJ2-3|TRBD2
CASSLERTSGTSTDTQYF
TGTGCCAGCAGTTTAGAGAGGACTAGCGGGACTAGCACAGATACGCAGTATTTT
>TRBV5-4|many|TRBJ2-7|-
CASRDRDTYEQYF
TGTGCCAGCAGGGACAGAGATACCTACGAGCAGTACTTC
>TRBV3-1|-|TRBJ1-4|-
CASSQAGQADEKLFF
TGTGCCAGCAGCCAAGCGGGCCAGGCCGATGAAAAACTGTTTTTT
>TRBV6-1|many|TRBJ1-5|-
CASRTFSQPQHF
TGTGCCAGTAGAACCTTCTCTCAGCCCCAGCATTTT
>TRBV4-2|-|TRBJ2-5|TRBD2
CASSPGLAVLQETQYF
TGTGCCAGCAGCCCGGGACTAGCGGTCCTGCAAGAGACCCAGTACTTC
>TRBV6-1|many|TRBJ2-1|TRBD2
CASSALAVSYNEQFF
TGTGCCAGCAGTGCCCTAGCGGTGTCCTACAATGAGCAGTTCTTC
>TRBV9|many|TRBJ2-2|TRBD1
CASSTRTGITGELFF
TGTGCCAGCAGCACCCGGACAGGAATCACCGGGGAGCTGTTTTTT
>TRBV18|many|TRBJ1-2|-
CASSPRTAPVGYTF
TGTGCCAGCTCTCCCCGGACAGCCCCGGTTGGCTACACCTTC
>TRBV28|many|TRBJ2-1|-
CASSFAGEGYNEQFF
TGTGCCAGCAGTTTTGCAGGGGAGGGGTACAATGAGCAGTTCTTC
>TRBV11-2|many|TRBJ2-7|TRBD2
CASSLEGLAGVEQYF
TGTGCCAGCAGCTTAGAGGGACTAGCGGGAGTCGAGCAGTACTTC
>TRBV7-7|many|TRBJ1-4|-
CASSSGPGEKLFF
TGTGCTAGCAGCTCCGGACCTGGGGAAAAACTGTTTTTT
>TRBV2|many|TRBJ2-3|-
CASSARAWGEYF
TGTGCCAGCAGTGCCAGGGCCTGGGGGGAGTATTTT
>TRBV7-9|many|TRBJ2-1|TRBD1
CASSLYTEQGMNEQFF
TGTGCCAGCAGCTTATATACAGAACAGGGGATGAATGAGCAGTTCTTC
>TRBV5-6|many|TRBJ1-2|TRBD1
CASSLPTGNNYGYTF
TGTGCCAGCAGCCTTCCGACAGGGAACAACTATGGCTACACCTTC
>TRBV24-1|-|TRBJ2-4|-
CATSDAPGPELAKNIQYF
TGTGCCACCAGTGATGCCCCGGGACCGGAACTAGCCAAAAACATTCAGTACTTC
>TRBV28|few|TRBJ1-6|-
CASSFGGSYNSPLHF
TGTGCCAGCAGTTTCGGGGGCTCCTATAATTCACCCCTCCACTTT
>TRBV5-6|many|TRBJ2-1|-
CASSVERATGEQFF
TGTGCCAGCAGCGTTGAGAGGGCTACGGGTGAGCAGTTCTTC
>TRBV12-3/TRBV12-4|many|TRBJ2-7|TRBD2
CASGRSGSGYEQYF
TGTGCCAGCGGCCGAAGCGGGAGCGGATACGAGCAGTACTTC
>TRBV6-5|-|TRBJ2-3|-
CASSPTFGTSTDTQYF
TGTGCCAGCAGCCCCACGTTTGGTACTAGCACAGATACGCAGTATTTT
>TRBV11-1|many|TRBJ2-1|TRBD1
CASSPGTVGVEQFF
TGTGCCAGCAGCCCCGGGACAGTAGGTGTTGAGCAGTTCTTC
>TRBV7-2|many|TRBJ2-5|TRBD1
CASSLADRETQYF
TGTGCCAGCAGCTTAGCGGACAGGGAGACCCAGTACTTC
>TRBV20-1|many|TRBJ2-1|TRBD2
CSAVAGGTYNEQFF
TGCAGTGCTGTAGCGGGAGGGACCTACAATGAGCAGTTCTTC
>TRBV4-1|many|TRBJ2-7|TRBD2
CASSQDGGGMYEQYF
TGCGCCAGCAGCCAAGATGGGGGGGGTATGTACGAGCAGTACTTC
>TRBV20-1|-|TRBJ1-1|-
CSARGAENTEAFF
TGCAGTGCTAGAGGTGCGGAGAACACTGAAGCTTTCTTT
>TRBV7-2|-|TRBJ1-1|-
CASSSTRGTEAFF
TGTGCCAGCAGCTCCACTAGAGGCACTGAGGCTTTCTTT
>TRBV20-1|many|TRBJ2-7|TRBD2
CSVTSVGGEQYF
TGCAGTGTGACTAGCGTTGGCGGCGAGCAGTACTTC
>TRBV28|few|TRBJ2-1|-
CASSPTSSGIYNEQFF
TGTGCCAGCAGCCCAACTAGCTCCGGAATCTACAATGAGCAGTTCTTC
>TRBV15|many|TRBJ2-5|-
CATSRDPAARETQYF
TGTGCCACCAGCAGAGATCCCGCGGCCCGGGAGACCCAGTACTTC
>TRBV20-1|many|TRBJ1-3|TRBD1
CSATGTGAGNTIYF
TGCAGTGCCACGGGGACAGGGGCTGGAAACACCATATATTTT